This T cell receptor (beta chain) was sequenced for a study of blood T cell repertoires in COVID-19. Study in general: From T cells, B-cell-depleted T cells, or PBMCs came the material, which was cDNA or gDNA.

The table came from immunoSEQ multiplex PCR; TCRdb's copy has only in-frame clones and leaves some out. The sample consists of fewer than 150,000 clones, about four fifths of them appearing once. The germline V gene encodes CDR1 MNHNY and CDR2 SVGAGI (reference sequence). The CDR3 sequence is 16 residues long. V was pared by 5 bases and J by 0 bases, with 7 bases of the junction left unmatched. The sequenced material came from peripheral blood. The receptor's source is a woman of 80 years or more in a cohort sampled during active or convalescent COVID-19. The rearrangement uses TRBV6-6 and TRBJ1-3; TRBD1 matches 7 bases. This CDR3 is CASSRDSLSSGNTIYF. The CDR3 DNA reads as TGTGCCAGCAGTCGGGACAGCTTGAGCTCTGGAAACACCATATATTTT.